This is a list of T cell receptor beta chains from one sample in a study of Ad26.COV2.S vaccination and SARS-CoV-2 variants. TCRdb's copy holds only in-frame clones and misses some; the assay was immunoSEQ multiplex PCR. This sample yields 360,000 or so clones, of which approximately 89% are seen a single time; around 2% belongs to the top ten. The source material was peripheral blood, sampled in a trial of Ad26.COV2.S vaccine versus placebo. The receptors shown here come from a person between 18 and 65 years old who received the Ad26.COV2.S COVID-19 vaccine or a placebo. Each CDR3 is given without its conserved first and last residue.

>TRBJ2-7|TRBV6-6
ASRTPGAHEQY
>TRBJ1-4|TRBV7-2
ASSLNSGENEKLF
>TRBJ2-2|TRBV19
ATPKATGELF
>TRBJ2-7|TRBV28
ASSSVRKQY
>TRBJ1-5|TRBV2
ASSVEQDRGLLSNQPQH
>TRBJ2-1|TRBV14
ASSPWTSGGYNEQF
>TRBJ2-1|TRBV27
ASSRSGFAYNEQF
>TRBJ1-1|TRBV5-1
ASSFGGTEPEAF
>TRBJ2-1|TRBV28
ASIGGGDSYNEQF
>TRBJ2-7|TRBV11-2
ASSLVAGRSEQY
>TRBJ2-7|TRBV5-4
ASSLGGRTFEQY
>TRBJ1-4|TRBV5-1
ASSSGTPPEKLF
>TRBJ2-7|TRBV5-1
ASSFNAPSRHEQY
>TRBJ2-7|TRBV10-3
AIRGLAGSEQY
>TRBJ2-1|TRBV13
ASRAFIGGGYNEQF
>TRBJ1-2|TRBV3-1/TRBV3-2
ASSQVEGNYGYT
>TRBJ2-4|TRBV28
ASSLTGALGNIQY
>TRBJ2-7|TRBV27
ASSFPTGEQY
>TRBJ1-1|TRBV5-1
ASSLAGQGAEAF
>TRBJ2-7|TRBV5-5
ASSLFSGVGEQY
>TRBJ2-2|TRBV29-1
SVELGAGGELF
>TRBJ2-5|TRBV12-3/TRBV12-4
ASSFWGETQY
>TRBJ1-6|TRBV19
ASSTSPTSPLH
>TRBJ2-2|TRBV7-6
ASSLAPGVNTGELF
>TRBJ2-1|TRBV27
ASSSPGQALNEQF
>TRBJ2-5|TRBV6-4
ASSVTSGSVLGCRETQY
>TRBJ2-5|TRBV5-1
ASSTSSGVETQY
>TRBJ2-7|TRBV5-1
ASSLEGEGVISYEQY
>TRBJ2-6|TRBV9
ASSVWPLGANVLT
>TRBJ2-7|TRBV19
ASSKTGTGSFEQY
>TRBJ2-7|TRBV5-4
ASSRKQGTVEQY
>TRBJ1-6|TRBV13
ASSWGSGESSYNSPLH
>TRBJ2-1|TRBV7-8
ASSRSAYNEQF
>TRBJ2-1|TRBV19
ASSIAAGPYNEQF
>TRBJ2-1|TRBV5-1
ASSSGRGYNEQF
>TRBJ1-1|TRBV5-1
ASSSQGAGTEAF
>TRBJ2-6|TRBV24-1
ATSDPTATGANVLT
>TRBJ1-5|TRBV11-3
ASSLSGGNQPQH
>TRBJ1-3|TRBV28
ASSQGRVSGNTIY
>TRBJ2-5|TRBV7-2
ASSLVDGETQY
>TRBJ1-3|TRBV3-1/TRBV3-2
ASSQLDRAPGNTIY
>TRBJ2-1|TRBV28
ASSLGQGSYNEQF
>TRBJ1-6|TRBV28
ASRNRHSPLH
>TRBJ2-6|TRBV5-1
ASSLGGSSGANVLT
>TRBJ2-5|TRBV6-5
ASRLLPSQETQY
>TRBJ2-3|TRBV24-1
ATSDLRDTQY
>TRBJ2-7|TRBV5-1
ASAKGGDEQY
>TRBJ2-3|TRBV2
ASSKEVPDTQY
>TRBJ2-3|TRBV2
ASSERRTGADTQY
>TRBJ2-5|TRBV27
ASSSQGRNQETQY
>TRBJ2-7|TRBV9
ASSVSWGHEQY
>TRBJ2-2|TRBV7-9
ASSLEAAANTGELF
>TRBJ2-4|TRBV3-1/TRBV3-2
ASSQTLTLGDRERAKNIQY
>TRBJ2-2|TRBV4-1
ASSFRDTNTGELF
>TRBJ2-3|TRBV27
ASSLGGQNTQY